The clone carrying this T cell receptor (beta chain) was seen a handful of times. Germline V CDR1 and CDR2: LGHDT, YNNKEL (reference sequence). There are 13 residues in the CDR3. V was trimmed by 3 bases and J by 7 bases, leaving 10 bases between them. Unique molecular identifiers featured in how the TCRbeta library was prepared. One entry per CDR3 protein results from TCRdb running MiXCR on the PCR reads. The sample consists of some 500,000 distinct CDR3 sequences, approximately 16% of them appearing once. These data are taken from a study of T-cell reconstitution after alpha-beta-depleted transplantation in children.

Specimen: PBMCs from the stem cell graft donor, collected from the stem cell graft. The origin of this receptor is a human donor who donated a stem cell graft to a child with acute lymphoblastic leukemia. The V gene is TRBV3-1, the J gene TRBJ2-1; D unresolved. In DNA, the CDR3 is TGTGCCAGCAGCCATGAACGGCCGAATGAGCAGTTCTTC. Residues: CASSHERPNEQFF.